Listed here are 4 T cell receptor beta chains from one sample, sequenced in a study of follicular helper T cells after annual influenza vaccination. The sample's time point: 2015-2016 season, pre-vaccination. Repertoires were generated with immunoSEQ multiplex PCR, while TCRdb's copy carries only in-frame clones and drops some. This sample has about 2,000 clones, with around 87% found just once. The sequenced sample was CXCR5- memory CD4+ T cells sorted from blood, obtained on the day of influenza vaccination. These receptors were obtained from an adult who received the influenza vaccine.

CDR3 coding DNA: TGTGCCAGCGCTGACCCCTACGAGCAGTACTTC. Translation gives CASADPYEQYF. This chain uses TRBV27 with TRBJ2-7; D is undetermined. The CDR3 runs to 11 residues. Trimming cost V 8 bases and J 2 bases, with 7 bases left between them. CDR1 is MNHEY, CDR2 SMNVEV, per germline (reference sequence).

This chain connects TRBV15 to TRBJ2-2, with D perhaps TRBD1 or TRBD2 (5 bases each). This CDR3 has 18 residues. The germline V gene encodes CDR1 LNHNV and CDR2 YYDKDF (reference sequence). V was shortened by 2 bases and J by 2 bases, with 18 bases between the two germline ends. CDR3 sequence (DNA): TGTGCCACCAGCAGAATATGGACCGGGACCGAAAACACCGGGGAGCTGTTTTTT. As protein: CATSRIWTGTENTGELFF.

The genes are TRBV28 and TRBJ2-1; weak D call: TRBD1 (5 bases). CDR1 and CDR2 (germline): MDHEN, SYDVKM. Trimming pared 5 bases from V and 9 bases from J, leaving 20 bases between. This CDR3 contains 15 residues. The CDR3 here is CASSQKGQGNPEQFF. The CDR3 DNA is TGTGCCAGCAGTCAAAAGGGGCAGGGTAATCCTGAGCAGTTCTTC.

This clone was observed a handful of times. V gene TRBV29-1 combines with J gene TRBJ2-2, with D perhaps TRBD1 (5 bases). CDR1 is SQVTM, CDR2 ANQGSEA, per germline. V shed 1 base and J shed 2 bases, with 8 bases lying between them. The CDR3 is made up of 14 amino acids. The CDR3, as DNA: TGCAGCGTTGAAGGTCAGGGAAACACCGGGGAGCTGTTTTTT. This gives the protein CSVEGQGNTGELFF.